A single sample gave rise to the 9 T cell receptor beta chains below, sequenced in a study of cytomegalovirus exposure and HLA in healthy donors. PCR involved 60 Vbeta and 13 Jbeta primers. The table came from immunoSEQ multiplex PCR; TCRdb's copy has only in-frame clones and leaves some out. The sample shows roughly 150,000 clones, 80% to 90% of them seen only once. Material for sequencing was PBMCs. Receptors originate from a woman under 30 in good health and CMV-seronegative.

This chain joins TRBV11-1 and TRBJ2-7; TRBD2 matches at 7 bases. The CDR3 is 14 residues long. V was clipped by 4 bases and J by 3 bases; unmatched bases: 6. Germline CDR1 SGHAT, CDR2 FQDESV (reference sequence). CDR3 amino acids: CASSSYGRSYEQYF. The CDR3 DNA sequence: TGTGCCAGCAGCTCTTACGGGAGGAGCTACGAGCAGTACTTC.

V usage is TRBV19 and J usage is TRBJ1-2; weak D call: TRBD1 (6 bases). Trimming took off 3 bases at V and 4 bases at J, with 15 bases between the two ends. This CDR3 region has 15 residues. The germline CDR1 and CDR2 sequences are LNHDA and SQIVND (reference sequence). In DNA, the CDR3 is TGTGCCAGTAGTATGGACAGAGGGATTCGCTATGGCTACACCTTC. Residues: CASSMDRGIRYGYTF.

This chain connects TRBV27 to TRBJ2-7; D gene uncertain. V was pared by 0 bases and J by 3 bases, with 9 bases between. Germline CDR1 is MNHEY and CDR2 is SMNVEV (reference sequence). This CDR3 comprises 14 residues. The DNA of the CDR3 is TGTGCCAGCAGTTTATCGAGTCGTCTCTACGAGCAGTACTTC. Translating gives CASSLSSRLYEQYF.

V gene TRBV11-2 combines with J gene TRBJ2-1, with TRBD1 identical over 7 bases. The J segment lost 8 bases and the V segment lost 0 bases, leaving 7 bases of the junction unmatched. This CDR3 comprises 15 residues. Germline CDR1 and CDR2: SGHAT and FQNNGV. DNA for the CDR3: TGTGCCAGCAGCTTAGACCGACAGGGTGCCCATGAGCAGTTCTTC. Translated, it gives CASSLDRQGAHEQFF. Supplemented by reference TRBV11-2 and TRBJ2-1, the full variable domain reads EAGVAQSPRYKIIEKRQSVAFWCNPISGHATLYWYQQILGQGPKLLIQFQNNGVVDDSQLPKDRFSAERLKGVDSTLKIQPAKLEDSAVYLCASSLDRQGAHEQFFGPGTRLTVL.

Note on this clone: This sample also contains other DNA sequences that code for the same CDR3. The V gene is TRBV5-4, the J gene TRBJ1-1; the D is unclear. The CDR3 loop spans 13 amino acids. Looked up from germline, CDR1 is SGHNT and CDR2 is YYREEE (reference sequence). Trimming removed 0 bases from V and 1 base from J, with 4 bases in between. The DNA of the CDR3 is TGTGCCAGCAGCTTGGGTAGGAACACTGAAGCTTTCTTT. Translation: CASSLGRNTEAFF.

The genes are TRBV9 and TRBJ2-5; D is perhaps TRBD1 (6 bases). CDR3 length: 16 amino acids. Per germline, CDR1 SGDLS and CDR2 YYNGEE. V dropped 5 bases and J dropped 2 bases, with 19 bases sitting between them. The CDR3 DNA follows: TGTGCCAGCAGTCTTGGTACGGTAGGGGGACAAGAGACCCAGTACTTC. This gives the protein CASSLGTVGGQETQYF.

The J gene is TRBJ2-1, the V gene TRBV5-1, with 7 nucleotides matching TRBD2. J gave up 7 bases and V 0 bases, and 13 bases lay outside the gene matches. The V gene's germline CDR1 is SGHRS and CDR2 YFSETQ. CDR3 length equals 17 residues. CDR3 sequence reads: CASSLAVGGGGPNEQFF. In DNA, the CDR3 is TGCGCCAGCAGCTTGGCCGTGGGGGGGGGAGGGCCTAATGAGCAGTTCTTC. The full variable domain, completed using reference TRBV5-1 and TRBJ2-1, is KAGVTQTPRYLIKTRGQQVTLSCSPISGHRSVSWYQQTPGQGLQFLFEYFSETQRNKGNFPGRFSGRQFSNSRSEMNVSTLELGDSALYLCASSLAVGGGGPNEQFFGPGTRLTVL.

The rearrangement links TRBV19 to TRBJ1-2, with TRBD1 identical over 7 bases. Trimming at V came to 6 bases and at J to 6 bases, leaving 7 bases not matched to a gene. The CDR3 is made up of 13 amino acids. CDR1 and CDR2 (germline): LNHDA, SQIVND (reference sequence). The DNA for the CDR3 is TGTGCCAGTAGGGAACAGGGGAAGGATGGCTACACCTTC. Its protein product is CASREQGKDGYTF.

The chain's CDR3 is CASRRDSYQPQHF. The CDR3 nucleotides read TGTGCCAGCAGAAGGGACAGCTATCAGCCCCAGCATTTT. The rearrangement joins TRBV6-5 to TRBJ1-5; 7 bases fit TRBD1. With 6 bases clipped from V and 5 bases from J, the junction kept 4 bases outside the gene matches. Germline-derived CDR1 and CDR2 are MNHEY and SVGAGI. This CDR3 has 13 amino acids.